The 9 T cell receptor beta chains below come from one sample, sequenced in a study of blood T cell repertoires in COVID-19. Produced via immunoSEQ multiplex PCR; TCRdb's table is partial and in-frame only. The data contain roughly 140,000 clones, 80% to 90% of them singletons. The source material was peripheral blood. Receptors were obtained from a woman aged 50 to 60 with acute or convalescent COVID-19.

This clone occurred once. This sequence joins TRBV24-1 and TRBJ2-7; TRBD1 aligns across 10 bases. Trimming removed 10 bases from V and 5 bases from J; junction bases left unmatched: 4. This CDR3 comprises 12 residues. Germline values: CDR1 KGHDR, CDR2 SFDVKD. CDR3: CATSTGGHEQYF. The DNA of the CDR3 is TGTGCCACTTCGACAGGGGGCCACGAGCAGTACTTC.

The chain carries TRBV2 and TRBJ1-5; 8 bases line up with TRBD1. This CDR3 has 16 residues. J gave up 10 bases and V 6 bases, and 17 bases lay outside the gene matches. Germline CDR1 and CDR2: SNHLY and FYNNEI. The CDR3 here is CASSRGQGGRVSPQHF. CDR3 coding DNA: TGTGCCAGCAGCCGCGGACAGGGAGGACGGGTCAGCCCCCAGCATTTT.

This chain links TRBV5-1 with TRBJ2-1; TRBD2 might be the D (5 bases). The germline V gene has CDR1 SGHRS and CDR2 YFSETQ. Trimming took 3 bases from V and 2 from J, leaving 12 bases between them. The CDR3 has 15 residues. CDR3 coding DNA: TGCGCCAGCAGCTCTGCGGCGGAGGCCTACAATGAGCAGTTCTTC. It specifies CASSSAAEAYNEQFF. The variable domain in full, completed from reference TRBV5-1 and TRBJ2-1, reads KAGVTQTPRYLIKTRGQQVTLSCSPISGHRSVSWYQQTPGQGLQFLFEYFSETQRNKGNFPGRFSGRQFSNSRSEMNVSTLELGDSALYLCASSSAAEAYNEQFFGPGTRLTVL.

The rearrangement links TRBV7-9 to TRBJ1-4, with TRBD1 identical over 8 bases. CDR3 length: 16 amino acids. Germline values: CDR1 SEHNR, CDR2 FQNEAQ (reference sequence). V gave up 2 bases and J gave up 8 bases; unmatched junction bases: 10. CDR3 sequence: CASSLSGGDALEKLFF. The CDR3 coding sequence is TGTGCCAGCAGCTTATCAGGGGGCGATGCCCTCGAAAAACTGTTTTTT.

The rearrangement joins TRBV10-3 to TRBJ2-1; TRBD2 agrees at 16 bases. Trimming cost V 6 bases and J 8 bases; bases outside gene matches: 7. CDR1 ENHRY and CDR2 SYGVKD come from the germline V gene. This CDR3 is 16 amino acids long. This CDR3 reads CAISPGTSGRGDEQFF. Written as DNA, the CDR3 is TGTGCCATCAGCCCCGGGACTAGCGGGAGGGGGGATGAGCAGTTCTTC.

The chain uses TRBV24-1 and TRBJ2-5, with a possible D match to TRBD2 (6 bases). The germline V gene has CDR1 KGHDR and CDR2 SFDVKD. The CDR3 contains 14 residues. The germline V and J ends were trimmed by 5 bases and 5 bases, with 14 bases remaining between them. CDR3 sequence: CATSVGGNRETQYF. Written as DNA, the CDR3 is TGTGCCACCAGTGTTGGAGGGAACCGGGAGACCCAGTACTTC.

V usage is TRBV7-3 and J usage is TRBJ2-3; D possibly corresponds to TRBD2 (5 bases). This CDR3 region has 14 residues. Trimming shortened V by 5 bases and J by 0 bases, and 9 bases separated the two germline ends. Germline loops: CDR1 SGHTA, CDR2 FQGTGA. This CDR3 is CASSPGYSTDTQYF. Written as DNA, the CDR3 is TGTGCCAGCAGCCCGGGGTACAGCACAGATACGCAGTATTTT.

This chain uses TRBV28 with TRBJ1-1, with D unclear. This CDR3 comprises 11 residues. Trimming left V 5 bases short and J 9 bases short, with 10 bases between. Germline-derived CDR1 and CDR2 are MDHEN and SYDVKM. Here the CDR3 reads CASSPSVKAFF. In DNA, the CDR3 is TGTGCCAGCAGTCCTTCGGTAAAAGCTTTCTTT.

The chain combines TRBV18 with TRBJ1-6; D gene uncertain. Germline V gene data show CDR1 as KGHSH and CDR2 as LQKENI. The CDR3 is 13 amino acids. Trimming took off 8 bases at V and 8 bases at J, with 13 bases between the two ends. CDR3 sequence (DNA): TGTGCCAGCCGCCGCGGCAATGATTCACCCCTCCACTTT. Translated, it gives CASRRGNDSPLHF.